This TCR beta chain was observed in a study of cytomegalovirus exposure and HLA in healthy donors. Overall study results and limits: In a later analysis, HLA-C alleles had the fewest associated TCRs, DRB1 alleles the most.

The PCR contained 60 Vbeta and 13 Jbeta primers. Sequencing was performed with immunoSEQ multiplex PCR; in TCRdb, only in-frame clones are kept and a portion is missing. The sample shows over 90,000 clones, 60% to 80% of them seen only once. Concerning this clone itself: Its target is not known.

The CDR3 runs to 14 residues. V was clipped by 8 bases and J by 4 bases; unmatched bases: 9. Germline CDR1 MNHEY, CDR2 SMNVEV (reference sequence). This clonotype was sampled from a woman aged 55 to 70 in good health and CMV-seropositive. The genes are TRBV27 and TRBJ2-7, with 9 bases that match TRBD1. The sample consisted of PBMCs. The CDR3 is CASRTTGGSYEQYF. CDR3 in DNA: TGTGCCAGCCGGACGACAGGGGGTTCGTACGAGCAGTACTTC.